Listed below are T cell receptor beta chains from one sample, sequenced in a study of cytomegalovirus exposure and HLA in healthy donors. The method was immunoSEQ multiplex PCR; TCRdb's version includes in-frame clones alone and lacks a portion of them. Here the sample spans around 190,000 clones, roughly 80% being singletons. Sample: PBMCs. Receptor source: a man between 40 and 49 years old in good health and CMV-seropositive. CDR3s leave out the opening cysteine and the closing phenylalanine or tryptophan.

v_gene: TRBV2
len: 15
j_gene: TRBJ2-6
CDR3aa: ARGKGRARAGANVLT

v_gene: TRBV30
len: 14
j_gene: TRBJ2-3
CDR3aa: AWSLGLAGRVDTQY

v_gene: TRBV4-1
len: 15
j_gene: TRBJ1-3
CDR3aa: ASSPFPGTDPGNTIY

v_gene: TRBV9
len: 12
j_gene: TRBJ2-3
CDR3aa: ASSVAPGVDTQY

v_gene: TRBV11-2
len: 13
j_gene: TRBJ2-1
CDR3aa: ASTLTSGGGNEQF

v_gene: TRBV5-1
len: 12
j_gene: TRBJ2-7
CDR3aa: ASSSGTGSYEQY

v_gene: TRBV29-1
len: 11
j_gene: -
CDR3aa: SFKDPQAYEQY

v_gene: TRBV5-6
len: 11
j_gene: TRBJ2-7
CDR3aa: ASSTGTGNEQY

v_gene: TRBV4-2
len: 13
j_gene: TRBJ2-2
CDR3aa: ASSQEGGYTGELF

v_gene: TRBV7-8
len: 16
j_gene: TRBJ1-3
CDR3aa: ASSLGHPGLTSGNTIY

v_gene: TRBV6-6
len: 13
j_gene: TRBJ2-3
CDR3aa: ASNLLAAPAHTQY

v_gene: TRBV18
len: 13
j_gene: TRBJ2-5
CDR3aa: ASSPRGGAEETQY

v_gene: TRBV10-2
len: 12
j_gene: TRBJ1-1
CDR3aa: ASSESFGDTEAF

v_gene: TRBV7-2
len: 13
j_gene: TRBJ2-1
CDR3aa: ASSLGLASYNEQF

v_gene: TRBV28
len: 14
j_gene: TRBJ2-1
CDR3aa: ASSGTSGGRYNEQF

v_gene: TRBV27
len: 13
j_gene: TRBJ2-7
CDR3aa: ASSSPGTGIGEQY

v_gene: TRBV6-1
len: 14
j_gene: TRBJ1-3
CDR3aa: ASSEEWPFSGNTIY

v_gene: TRBV9
len: 13
j_gene: TRBJ2-7
CDR3aa: ASSVTEGLQGEQY

v_gene: TRBV7-9
len: 13
j_gene: TRBJ1-3
CDR3aa: ASSQDRGSGNTIY

v_gene: TRBV5-1
len: 11
j_gene: TRBJ2-7
CDR3aa: ASGDRGPYEQY

v_gene: TRBV10-3
len: 12
j_gene: TRBJ2-7
CDR3aa: AISETTGNYEQY

v_gene: TRBV15
len: 13
j_gene: TRBJ2-1
CDR3aa: ATSPTLSGYNEQF

v_gene: TRBV7-2
len: 12
j_gene: TRBJ2-1
CDR3aa: ASSLVDRDNEQF

v_gene: TRBV27
len: 13
j_gene: TRBJ1-4
CDR3aa: ASRRQGSTNEKLF

v_gene: TRBV5-1
len: 12
j_gene: TRBJ2-2
CDR3aa: ASSGGQPTGELF

v_gene: TRBV5-4
len: 11
j_gene: TRBJ2-3
CDR3aa: ASSHPSTDTQY

v_gene: TRBV28
len: 10
j_gene: TRBJ1-1
CDR3aa: ASSSPVTEAF

v_gene: TRBV15
len: 13
j_gene: TRBJ1-1
CDR3aa: ATSRDAGFGVRAF

v_gene: TRBV10-3
len: 11
j_gene: TRBJ2-7
CDR3aa: AISTLAGREQY

v_gene: TRBV29-1
len: 12
j_gene: TRBJ2-3
CDR3aa: SVRTSGTTDTQY

v_gene: TRBV5-1
len: 16
j_gene: TRBJ2-3
CDR3aa: ASSFSPTSGGRIDTQY

v_gene: TRBV10-1
len: 12
j_gene: TRBJ2-7
CDR3aa: ASSEGLAVYEQY

v_gene: TRBV4-1
len: 13
j_gene: TRBJ1-2
CDR3aa: ASSQGWGRDYGYT

v_gene: TRBV7-9
len: 15
j_gene: TRBJ2-7
CDR3aa: ASSRGGAGRLAYEQY

v_gene: TRBV19
len: 12
j_gene: TRBJ2-7
CDR3aa: ASSIYDRGYEQY

v_gene: TRBV18
len: 14
j_gene: TRBJ2-1
CDR3aa: ASSPTRTGAHNEQF

v_gene: TRBV5-1
len: 10
j_gene: TRBJ2-7
CDR3aa: ASSFGTYEQY

v_gene: TRBV15
len: 13
j_gene: TRBJ1-1
CDR3aa: ATSRDRAVNTEAF

v_gene: TRBV5-4
len: 13
j_gene: TRBJ1-1
CDR3aa: ASSLGPTGDTEAF

v_gene: TRBV11-2
len: 13
j_gene: TRBJ1-3
CDR3aa: ASSSDRGSGNTIY

v_gene: TRBV5-6
len: 15
j_gene: TRBJ1-3
CDR3aa: ASSLGQKPGQGNTIY

v_gene: TRBV7-9
len: 13
j_gene: TRBJ2-1
CDR3aa: ASSRDSSSYNEQF

v_gene: TRBV28
len: 13
j_gene: TRBJ2-3
CDR3aa: ASSWTSGNTDTQY

v_gene: TRBV7-2
len: 13
j_gene: TRBJ2-7
CDR3aa: ASSLGQGSSYEQY

v_gene: TRBV5-6
len: 12
j_gene: TRBJ2-7
CDR3aa: ASSSRTGYYEQY

v_gene: TRBV4-3
len: 12
j_gene: TRBJ2-1
CDR3aa: ASIRASGSREQF